Included here is one T cell receptor beta chain sequence, with context. This record comes from a study of CXCR3-negative and CXCR3-positive naive CD8 T cells. Whole-study context: The study obtained around 130 million TRB reads, about 1.5 +/- 0.3 million per library.

5' RACE that incorporated UMI labels was used to prepare the TRB cDNA libraries. Reanalyzing the 5' RACE reads, TCRdb keeps one entry per CDR3 protein, without DNA. The repertoire table contains 75,000 to 100,000 distinct CDR3 sequences. Sorts performed in triplicate captured roughly 320,000 cells each from every CD8+ T cell subset. CD45RO-CCR7+CD27+CD95- expression identified naive CD8+ T cells. Sequenced sample: naive CXCR3- CD8+ T cells from blood. This sample's subset: CD45RO-CCR7+CD27+CD95- naive CD8+ T cells lacking CXCR3 (TNR3-). This clonotype was obtained from a human donor in good health. Some clones in this sample may be carry-over from other donors' samples.

The CDR3 here is CASGSTGEGVETQYF. The chain is built from TRBV9 and TRBJ2-5; TCRdb lists TRBD2, though no DNA is available to test this call. This CDR3 comprises 15 residues. The germline V gene encodes CDR1 SGDLS and CDR2 YYNGEE.